The sequence of this T cell receptor beta chain was determined in a study of blood T cells in healthy people across ages. V shed 2 bases and J shed 5 bases, with 6 bases lying between them. The CDR3 covers 12 residues. Looked up from germline, CDR1 is MDHEN and CDR2 is SYDVKM. Then a second PCR, running about 6 to 12 cycles, was carried out with a sample-barcoded 5' primer and a J-beta primer mix. TCRdb reprocessed the 5' RACE reads with MiXCR, giving one entry per CDR3 protein. The sample shows roughly 1,800,000 distinct CDR3 sequences, around half of them seen only once. General study findings and limits: Unsorted PBMCs ruled out conclusive naive versus antigen-experienced comparison. A strong correlation was found between TCR beta diversity and the percentage of naive T cells.

A word on this clonotype: What it binds is unknown.

The chain uses TRBV28 and TRBJ1-2; no reliable D call. The receptor was derived from a woman aged 40 to 50 in good health. The sample consisted of blood. The chain's CDR3 is CASSLTRYGYTF. DNA for the CDR3: TGTGCCAGCAGTTTAACCCGGTATGGCTACACCTTC.